This T cell receptor beta chain was captured by sequencing in a study of CD8 T cells in Susac syndrome. TEMRA cells were FACS-enriched, unlike CD8+ and CD4+ T cells, which were negatively isolated. Turning to this clonotype: Its antigen is unknown.

Study conclusions and caveats: In Susac syndrome, CD8+ expansion was highest in TEMRA and active disease. The number of Susac-specific public clones found was sixteen in total CD8+ repertoires and about five in CD8+ TEMRA repertoires.

A quantity of 0.5 to 1 ug RNA underwent reverse transcription using random hexamers. Coverage of TCR beta CDR3 amplification by immunoSEQ multiplex PCR extended to 54 Vbeta and 13 Jbeta. One entry per CDR3 protein, called by TCRdb with MiXCR from the immunoSEQ multiplex PCR reads. Of around 110,000 distinct CDR3 sequences detected, roughly 94% appear once; the ten largest clones hold 0.41%. The V end lost 1 base, the J end lost 4 bases, and 7 bases lay between the germline ends. There are 14 residues in the CDR3. Sequencing was carried out using CD8+ T cells from PBMCs. The source is a human donor with Susac syndrome. The chain has TRBV12-3 or TRBV12-4 and TRBJ2-2; D gene unclear. CDR3 protein: CASSLGVVTGELFF. The CDR3 nucleotides are TGTGCCAGCAGTTTAGGGGTCGTCACCGGGGAGCTGTTTTTT.